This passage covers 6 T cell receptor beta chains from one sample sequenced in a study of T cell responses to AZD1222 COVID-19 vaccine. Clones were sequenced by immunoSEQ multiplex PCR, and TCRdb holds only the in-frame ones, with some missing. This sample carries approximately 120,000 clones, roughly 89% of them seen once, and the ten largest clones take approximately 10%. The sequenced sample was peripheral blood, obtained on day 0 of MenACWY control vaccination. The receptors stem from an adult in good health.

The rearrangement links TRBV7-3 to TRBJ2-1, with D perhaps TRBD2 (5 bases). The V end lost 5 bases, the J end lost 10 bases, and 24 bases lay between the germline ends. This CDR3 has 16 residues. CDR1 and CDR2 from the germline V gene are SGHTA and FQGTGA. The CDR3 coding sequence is TGTGCCAGCAGCCCCGCCGCGGGCGGACCTTTGAGGGAGCAGTTCTTC. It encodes CASSPAAGGPLREQFF.

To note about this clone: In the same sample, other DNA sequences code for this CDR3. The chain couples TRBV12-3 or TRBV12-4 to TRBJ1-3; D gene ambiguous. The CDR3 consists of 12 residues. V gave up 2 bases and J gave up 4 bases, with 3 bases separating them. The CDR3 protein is CASSLIGNTIYF. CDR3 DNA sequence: TGTGCCAGCAGTTTAATAGGAAACACCATATATTTT.

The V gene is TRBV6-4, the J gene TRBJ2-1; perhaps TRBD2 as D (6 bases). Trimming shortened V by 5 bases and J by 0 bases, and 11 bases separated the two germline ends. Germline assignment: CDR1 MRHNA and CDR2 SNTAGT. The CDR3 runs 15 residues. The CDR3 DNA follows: TGTGCCAGCAGTTCAACTAGCAGCTCCTACAATGAGCAGTTCTTC. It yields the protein CASSSTSSSYNEQFF.

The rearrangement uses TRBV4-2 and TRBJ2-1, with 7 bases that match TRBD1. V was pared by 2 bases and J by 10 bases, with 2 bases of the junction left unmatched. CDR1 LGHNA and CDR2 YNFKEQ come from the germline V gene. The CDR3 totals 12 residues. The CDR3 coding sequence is TGTGCCAGCAGCCAAAGGGGGCGGGAGCAGTTCTTC. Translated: CASSQRGREQFF.

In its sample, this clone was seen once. DNA for the CDR3: TGTGCCAGCAGCTTACGAGGGGGCTTCTACAATGAGCAGTTCTTC. It yields the protein CASSLRGGFYNEQFF. The chain couples TRBV11-2 to TRBJ2-1; 7 bases agree with TRBD1. The V gene's germline CDR1 is SGHAT and CDR2 FQNNGV. J lost 3 bases, V lost 2 bases, and 4 bases had no gene match. CDR3 length equals 15 residues.

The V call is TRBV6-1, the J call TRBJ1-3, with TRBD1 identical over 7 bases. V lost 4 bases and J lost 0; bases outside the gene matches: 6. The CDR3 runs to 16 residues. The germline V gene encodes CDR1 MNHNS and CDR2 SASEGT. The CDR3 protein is CASSGPGTASGNTIYF. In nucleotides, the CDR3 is TGTGCCAGCAGTGGTCCCGGGACAGCCTCTGGAAACACCATATATTTT.